Detailed here is one T cell receptor beta chain. These data belong to a study of blood T cell repertoires in COVID-19. Germline CDR1 reads SGHKS; CDR2 reads YYEKEE (reference sequence). The CDR3 contains 15 residues. V dropped 3 bases and J dropped 5; count of bases not matched to a gene: 4. The table came from immunoSEQ multiplex PCR; TCRdb's copy has only in-frame clones and leaves some out. This table holds 120,000 or so clones, over 80% found once. This receptor was obtained from an older man with acute or convalescent COVID-19. The genes are TRBV5-5 and TRBJ1-6; 8 bases line up with TRBD1. The sample consisted of peripheral blood. The CDR3 is CASSYGQGNNSPLHF. As DNA, the CDR3 is TGTGCCAGCAGCTACGGACAGGGCAATAATTCACCCCTCCACTTT.